The clone carrying this T cell receptor (beta chain) was detected ten times or more. The antigen remains unidentified. An absence of ophthalmopathy progression within 18 months meant stable Graves' hyperthyroidism. Pregnant or lactating patients were excluded, as were those with uncontrolled infection or other autoimmune disease. These data are taken from a study of T cells in Graves' hyperthyroidism and ophthalmopathy. As for the study in general: Peripheral blood specimens were obtained at initial diagnosis, prior to any treatment. Study results and caveats: Most thyroid clonotypes expanded above 0.001 were also detected in blood.

Germline V gene data show CDR1 as SGHKS and CDR2 as YYEKEE (reference sequence). The CDR3 is 14 residues long. Trimming cost V 6 bases and J 2 bases, with 15 bases left between them. Authors of the study amplified TCR beta CDR3 regions from RNA transcripts. HTBI primers were employed in a first-round RT-PCR of the TCR CDR3. A single record per CDR3 protein comes from TCRdb applying MiXCR to the multiplex PCR reads. The top ten hold over 7.5% of the sample, which has fewer than 800,000 distinct CDR3 sequences, about 17% seen once. The material sequenced was blood. This clonotype was sampled from a man younger than 30 with Graves' hyperthyroidism. This chain connects TRBV5-5 to TRBJ2-7, with a possible D match to TRBD2 (6 bases). CDR3 sequence reads: CASILGSPTYEQYF. In nucleotides, the CDR3 is TGTGCCAGCATCCTCGGGAGCCCGACCTACGAGCAGTACTTC.